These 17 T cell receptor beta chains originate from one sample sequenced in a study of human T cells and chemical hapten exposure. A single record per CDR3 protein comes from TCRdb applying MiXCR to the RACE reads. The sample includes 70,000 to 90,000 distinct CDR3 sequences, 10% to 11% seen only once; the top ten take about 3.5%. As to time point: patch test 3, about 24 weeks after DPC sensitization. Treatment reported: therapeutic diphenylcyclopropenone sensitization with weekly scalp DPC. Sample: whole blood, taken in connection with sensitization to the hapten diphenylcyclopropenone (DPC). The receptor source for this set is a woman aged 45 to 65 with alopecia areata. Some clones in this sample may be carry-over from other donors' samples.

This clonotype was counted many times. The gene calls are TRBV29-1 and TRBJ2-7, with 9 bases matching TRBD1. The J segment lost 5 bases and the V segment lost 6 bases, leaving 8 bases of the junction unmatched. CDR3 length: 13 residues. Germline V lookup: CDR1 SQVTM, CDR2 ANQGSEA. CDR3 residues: CSVGTGLTHEQYF. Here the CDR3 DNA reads TGCAGCGTCGGGACAGGGCTCACCCACGAGCAGTACTTC.

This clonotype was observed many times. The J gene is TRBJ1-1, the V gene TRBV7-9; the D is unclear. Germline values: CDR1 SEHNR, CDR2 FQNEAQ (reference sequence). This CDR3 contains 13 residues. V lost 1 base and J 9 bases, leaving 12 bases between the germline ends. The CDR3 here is CASSLVNSGKAFF. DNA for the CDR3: TGTGCCAGCAGCTTAGTCAACTCCGGTAAAGCTTTCTTT.

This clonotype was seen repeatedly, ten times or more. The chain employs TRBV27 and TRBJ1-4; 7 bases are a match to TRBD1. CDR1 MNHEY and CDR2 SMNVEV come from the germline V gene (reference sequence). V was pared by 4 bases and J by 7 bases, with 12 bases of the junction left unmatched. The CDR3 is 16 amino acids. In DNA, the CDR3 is TGTGCCAGCAGTTGGAGGAACAGGGGCAGTATTGAAAAACTGTTTTTT. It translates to CASSWRNRGSIEKLFF.

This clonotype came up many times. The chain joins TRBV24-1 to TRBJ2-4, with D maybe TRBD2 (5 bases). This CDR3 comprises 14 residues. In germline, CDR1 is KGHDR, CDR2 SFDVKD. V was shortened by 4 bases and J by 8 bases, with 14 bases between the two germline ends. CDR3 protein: CATSERHRGDIQYF. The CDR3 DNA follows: TGTGCCACCAGTGAACGACACCGGGGAGACATTCAGTACTTC.

CDR3 sequence reads: CASSEQGAAKNIQYF. The CDR3 DNA reads TGTGCCAGCAGCGAACAGGGGGCCGCCAAAAACATTCAGTACTTC. The chain has TRBV7-8 and TRBJ2-4; 9 bases match TRBD1. The V segment lost 5 bases and the J segment 1 base; nucleotides outside the gene matches: 3. The CDR3 loop spans 15 amino acids. From germline, CDR1 is SGHVS and CDR2 FQNEAQ.

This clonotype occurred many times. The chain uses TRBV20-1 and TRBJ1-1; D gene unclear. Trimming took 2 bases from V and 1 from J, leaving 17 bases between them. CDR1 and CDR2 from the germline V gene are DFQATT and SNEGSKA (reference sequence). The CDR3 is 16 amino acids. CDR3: CSARISGFRRNTEAFF. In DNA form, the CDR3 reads TGCAGTGCTAGAATCTCCGGGTTCCGTAGGAACACTGAAGCTTTCTTT.

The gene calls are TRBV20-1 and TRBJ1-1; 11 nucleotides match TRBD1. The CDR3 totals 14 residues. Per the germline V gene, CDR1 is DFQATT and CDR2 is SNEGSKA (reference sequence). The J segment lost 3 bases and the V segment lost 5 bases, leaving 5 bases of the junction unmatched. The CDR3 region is CSAGTGGSDTEAFF. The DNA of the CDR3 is TGCAGTGCTGGGACAGGGGGGTCGGACACTGAAGCTTTCTTT.

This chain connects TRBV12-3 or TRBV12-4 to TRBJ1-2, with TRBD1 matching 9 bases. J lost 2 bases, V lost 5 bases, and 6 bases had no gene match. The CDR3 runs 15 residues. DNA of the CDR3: TGTGCCAGCAGTCCGCCGACAGGGGGGAACTATGGCTACACCTTC. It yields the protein CASSPPTGGNYGYTF.

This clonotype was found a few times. The CDR3: CASSATSGLGGYNEQFF. In DNA form, the CDR3 reads TGTGCCAGCAGTGCTACTAGCGGGCTAGGTGGGTACAATGAGCAGTTCTTC. The gene calls are TRBV28 and TRBJ2-1; 9 bases match TRBD2. The CDR3 consists of 17 residues. Germline CDR1 reads MDHEN; CDR2 reads SYDVKM. The V segment lost 5 bases and the J segment 4 bases; nucleotides outside the gene matches: 12.

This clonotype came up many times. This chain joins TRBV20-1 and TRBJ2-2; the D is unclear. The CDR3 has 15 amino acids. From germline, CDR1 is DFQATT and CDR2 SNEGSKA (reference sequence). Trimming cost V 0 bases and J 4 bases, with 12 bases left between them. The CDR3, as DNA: TGCAGTGCTAGAGAGGCCGGTCGGACCACCGGGGAGCTGTTTTTT. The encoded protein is CSAREAGRTTGELFF.

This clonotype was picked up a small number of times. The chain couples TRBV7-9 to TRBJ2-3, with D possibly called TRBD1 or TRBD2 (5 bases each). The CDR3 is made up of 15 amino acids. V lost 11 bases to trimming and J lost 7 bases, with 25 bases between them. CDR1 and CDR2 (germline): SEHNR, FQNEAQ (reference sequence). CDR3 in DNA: TGTGCCTCCCAAGCCGGGACGTCCCTCGCGAATACGCAGTATTTT. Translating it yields CASQAGTSLANTQYF. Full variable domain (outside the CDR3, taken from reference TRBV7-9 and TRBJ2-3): DTGVSQNPRHKITKRGQNVTFRCDPISEHNRLYWYRQTLGQGPEFLTYFQNEAQLEKSRLLSDRFSAERPKGSFSTLEIQRTEQGDSAMYLCASQAGTSLANTQYFGPGTRLTVL.

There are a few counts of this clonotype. CDR3 loop: CSARTSGRQYEQYF. For the CDR3, the DNA is TGCAGTGCTAGGACTAGCGGGAGACAATACGAGCAGTACTTC. The genes are TRBV20-1 and TRBJ2-7, with 12 bases lining up with TRBD2. Per the germline V gene, CDR1 is DFQATT and CDR2 is SNEGSKA (reference sequence). CDR3 length: 14 residues. After removal of 3 bases from V and 4 bases from J, the junction contained 4 bases not matched to a gene.

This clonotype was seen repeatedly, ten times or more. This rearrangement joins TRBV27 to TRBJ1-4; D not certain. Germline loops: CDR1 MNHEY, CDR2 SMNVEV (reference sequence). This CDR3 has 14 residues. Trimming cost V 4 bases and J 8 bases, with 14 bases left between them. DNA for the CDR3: TGTGCCAGCAGTTCTGCAGGCGGGAGCGAAAAACTGTTTTTT. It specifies CASSSAGGSEKLFF.

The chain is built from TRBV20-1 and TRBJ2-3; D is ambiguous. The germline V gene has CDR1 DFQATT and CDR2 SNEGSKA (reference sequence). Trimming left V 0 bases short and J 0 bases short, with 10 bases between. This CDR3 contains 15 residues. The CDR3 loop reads CSARDFGRSTDTQYF. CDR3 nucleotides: TGCAGTGCTAGAGATTTCGGCAGAAGCACAGATACGCAGTATTTT.

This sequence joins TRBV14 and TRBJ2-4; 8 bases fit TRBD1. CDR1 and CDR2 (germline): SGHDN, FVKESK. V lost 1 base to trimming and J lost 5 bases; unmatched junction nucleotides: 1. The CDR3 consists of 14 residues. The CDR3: CASSQGTGQNIQYF. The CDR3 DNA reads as TGTGCCAGCAGCCAAGGGACAGGGCAAAACATTCAGTACTTC.

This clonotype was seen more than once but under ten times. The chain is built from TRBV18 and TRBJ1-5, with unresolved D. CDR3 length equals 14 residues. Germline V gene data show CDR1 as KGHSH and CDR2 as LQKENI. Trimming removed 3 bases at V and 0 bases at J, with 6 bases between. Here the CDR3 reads CASSPTLSNQPQHF. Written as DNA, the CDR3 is TGTGCCAGCTCACCCACTCTTAGCAATCAGCCCCAGCATTTT.

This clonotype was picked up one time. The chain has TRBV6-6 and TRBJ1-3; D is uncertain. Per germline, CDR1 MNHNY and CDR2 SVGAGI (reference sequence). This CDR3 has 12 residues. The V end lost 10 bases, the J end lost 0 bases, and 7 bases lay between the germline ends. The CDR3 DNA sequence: TGTGCCACCCAGGACTCTGGAAACACCATATATTTT. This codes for CATQDSGNTIYF.